The T cell receptor (beta chain) under discussion was sequenced for a study of cytomegalovirus exposure and HLA in healthy donors. Primers for the PCR totalled 60 Vbeta and 13 Jbeta. Data came from immunoSEQ multiplex PCR; TCRdb stores just in-frame clones and leaves some out. The sample lists 120,000 or so clones, under 80% seen once, with around 10% in the top ten. This clone was counted a few times. As yet, its antigen is unknown. General observations from the study: In a later analysis, V- and J-gene trimming of beta chains associated with a DCLRE1C missense variant, replicated independently. It was reported that the classifier diagnosed cytomegalovirus status with high specificity and sensitivity in both the original and validation cohorts. Most of the TCR beta V segments (in an earlier analysis) were productive either about 90% or about 30% of the time. The study designated 150 or so TCR beta chains cytomegalovirus-associated.

V was cut by 5 bases and J by 7 bases, with 12 bases left in between. The CDR3 has 13 amino acids. Germline V CDR1 and CDR2: SGHDT, YYEEEE. The TCR originated in a woman aged 45-59 years in good health and CMV-seropositive. The chain recombines TRBV5-6 with TRBJ1-4; perhaps TRBD1 as D (5 bases). Sequences were obtained from PBMCs. The CDR3 region is CASSRGGSEKLFF. Written as DNA, the CDR3 is TGTGCCAGCAGTCGCGGGGGGAGTGAAAAACTGTTTTTT.